Listed here are 4 T cell receptor beta chains from one sample, sequenced in a study of cytomegalovirus exposure and HLA in healthy donors. Data came from immunoSEQ multiplex PCR; TCRdb stores just in-frame clones and leaves some out. The table shows approximately 150,000 clones, with about 91% occurring only once. Sequencing input: PBMCs. Receptors originate from a man between 18 and 29 years old in good health and CMV-seropositive.

The V and J genes are TRBV19 and TRBJ1-2, with a tentative D call TRBD1 (5 bases). The CDR3 covers 13 residues. The germline V and J ends were trimmed by 4 bases and 2 bases, with 8 bases remaining between them. Germline V CDR1 and CDR2: LNHDA, SQIVND (reference sequence). As DNA, the CDR3 is TGTGCCAGTAGTAACAGGAAAAACTATGGCTACACCTTC. Residues: CASSNRKNYGYTF.

The chain has TRBV6-5 and TRBJ2-2; tentatively, D is TRBD1 (6 bases). The V end lost 6 bases, the J end lost 4 bases, and 12 bases lay between the germline ends. The CDR3 sequence is 14 residues long. The V gene's germline CDR1 is MNHEY and CDR2 SVGAGI. The CDR3 sequence is CASRIGTLTGELFF. As DNA, the CDR3 is TGTGCCAGCAGGATCGGGACACTCACCGGGGAGCTGTTTTTT.

The chain uses TRBV30 and TRBJ2-1, with a tentative D call TRBD2 (7 bases). The germline V gene encodes CDR1 GTSNPN and CDR2 SVGIG (reference sequence). The CDR3 contains 14 residues. With 8 bases removed from V and 2 bases from J, the gap between germline ends came to 16 bases. CDR3 nucleotide sequence: TGTGCCGGGGGGGGCTTAGGGACCTACAATGAGCAGTTCTTC. Its translation: CAGGGLGTYNEQFF.

The chain links TRBV9 to TRBJ2-1, with 10 bases identical to TRBD2. Unmatched junction bases numbered 18, after V lost 1 base and J lost 8 bases. Germline CDR1 SGDLS, CDR2 YYNGEE. This CDR3 has 19 residues. In DNA, the CDR3 is TGTGCCAGCAGCGTAAGCGCAACTGGATCTAGCGGGAGTTATGATGAGCAGTTCTTC. This translates into CASSVSATGSSGSYDEQFF.